The 21 T cell receptor beta chains presented below share a single source sample, sequenced in a study of OX40 agonist ivuxolimab in advanced cancers. The table came from immunoSEQ multiplex PCR; TCRdb's copy has only in-frame clones and leaves some out. The sample carries more than 45,000 clones, roughly 80% recorded once. The sample here was CD4+ or CD8+ T cells sorted from blood, taken in a trial of the OX40 agonist ivuxolimab. The receptors stem from an adult with an advanced solid tumor such as melanoma, head and neck, liver or kidney cancer.

V is TRBV5-4 and J is TRBJ2-7; weak D call: TRBD2 (6 bases). V lost 4 bases and J lost 2, with 19 bases in between. Per germline, CDR1 SGHNT and CDR2 YYREEE (reference sequence). This CDR3 comprises 16 residues. The DNA for the CDR3 is TGTGCCAGCAGCACCTTGCTAGCGACCCCACCCTACGAGCAGTACTTC. It codes for CASSTLLATPPYEQYF.

This sequence joins TRBV4-1 and TRBJ1-2; D gene uncertain. Germline V gene sequence: CDR1 MGHRA, CDR2 YSYEKL. The ends were cut back, 0 bases at V and 7 bases at J, with 9 bases in the middle. The CDR3 totals 13 residues. CDR3 nucleotides: TGCGCCAGCAGCCAAGATCTGACGGCTGGCTACACCTTC. Translating gives CASSQDLTAGYTF.

Only a few counts were recorded for this clone. This CDR3 is CAYGRRNEKLFF. The DNA for the CDR3 is TGTGCCTACGGACGTCGTAATGAAAAACTGTTTTTT. The chain has TRBV30 and TRBJ1-4, with unresolved D. This CDR3 comprises 12 residues. V was shortened by 7 bases and J by 4 bases, with 10 bases between the two germline ends. Germline V gives CDR1 GTSNPN, CDR2 SVGIG (reference sequence).

This chain links TRBV15 with TRBJ1-2; 8 positions agree with TRBD1. From germline, CDR1 is LNHNV and CDR2 YYDKDF (reference sequence). V shed 3 bases, J shed 2 bases, and the junction held 5 bases outside the gene matches. The CDR3 sequence is 15 residues long. CDR3 DNA: TGTGCCACCAGCAGCTGGACAGGGCTGAACTATGGCTACACCTTC. The encoded protein is CATSSWTGLNYGYTF.

The chain uses TRBV7-9 and TRBJ2-3; the D is unclear. The CDR3 spans 13 residues. V lost 2 bases to trimming and J lost 6 bases, with 9 bases between them. Germline V gene sequence: CDR1 SEHNR, CDR2 FQNEAQ (reference sequence). DNA for the CDR3: TGTGCCAGCAGCTTAAACCCCCAGGATACGCAGTATTTT. As protein: CASSLNPQDTQYF.

A single count supports this clone. The CDR3 region has the DNA TGTGCCAGCAGCAGGAGGAGGGCGGCCAACAATGAGCAGTTCTTC. It yields the protein CASSRRRAANNEQFF. The V call is TRBV5-8, the J call TRBJ2-1; perhaps TRBD2 as D (6 bases). Trimming took 4 bases from V and 5 from J, leaving 16 bases between them. In germline, CDR1 is SGHTS, CDR2 YDEGEE. The CDR3 covers 15 residues.

CDR3 nucleotide sequence: TGTGCCAGCAGAACCGACAGGGGTAGAAACATTCAGTACTTC. Translating gives CASRTDRGRNIQYF. The chain couples TRBV28 to TRBJ2-4, with TRBD1 matching 8 bases. Germline CDR1 reads MDHEN; CDR2 reads SYDVKM. Unmatched junction bases numbered 7, after V lost 6 bases and J lost 6 bases. This CDR3 has 14 residues.

V is TRBV13 and J is TRBJ2-5; 7 positions match TRBD1. The CDR3 has 15 amino acids. In germline, CDR1 is PRHDT, CDR2 FYEKMQ (reference sequence). V lost 4 bases to trimming and J lost 4 bases; unmatched junction nucleotides: 9. The CDR3 here is CASSYLKGTVETQYF. The DNA for the CDR3 is TGTGCCAGCAGCTATCTCAAAGGGACAGTAGAGACCCAGTACTTC.

The chain couples TRBV5-6 to TRBJ2-6, with D possibly being TRBD1 (5 bases). Germline V CDR1 and CDR2: SGHDT, YYEEEE. Trimming took off 6 bases at V and 0 bases at J, with 10 bases between the two ends. This CDR3 contains 15 residues. Here the CDR3 reads CASTDRSSGANVLTF. In nucleotides, the CDR3 is TGTGCCAGCACCGACAGAAGCTCTGGGGCCAACGTCCTGACTTTC.

The chain links TRBV2 to TRBJ2-3, with D possibly being TRBD1 (5 bases). Germline assignment: CDR1 SNHLY and CDR2 FYNNEI. This CDR3 comprises 13 residues. The V end was cut by 6 bases, the J end by 4 bases, with 11 bases between. CDR3 loop: CASSRVMADTQYF. The DNA of the CDR3 is TGTGCCAGCAGCAGGGTAATGGCAGATACGCAGTATTTT.

V and J are TRBV19 and TRBJ1-4; D may be TRBD1 (5 bases). Trimming took 9 bases from V and 5 from J, leaving 16 bases between them. The CDR3 is 14 residues long. Germline loops: CDR1 LNHDA, CDR2 SQIVND (reference sequence). CDR3 protein: CASMSRGSNEKLFF. The CDR3, as DNA: TGTGCCAGCATGTCCCGGGGCTCAAATGAAAAACTGTTTTTT.

The rearrangement links TRBV19 to TRBJ2-7; either TRBD1 or TRBD2 may fit D (5 bases each). CDR1 is LNHDA, CDR2 SQIVND, per germline (reference sequence). Trimming removed 4 bases from V and 5 bases from J, with 12 bases in between. There are 13 residues in the CDR3. The CDR3 sequence: CASSTRGPDEQYF. The CDR3 nucleotides read TGTGCCAGTAGTACCCGGGGCCCGGACGAGCAGTACTTC.

The chain recombines TRBV15 with TRBJ2-7; tentatively, D is TRBD1 (5 bases). The CDR3 runs to 14 residues. CDR1 and CDR2 from the germline V gene are LNHNV and YYDKDF (reference sequence). Trimming left V 2 bases short and J 0 bases short, with 8 bases between. CDR3 residues: CATSRQGSSYEQYF. The CDR3, as DNA: TGTGCCACCAGCAGACAGGGTAGCTCCTACGAGCAGTACTTC.

The chain links TRBV18 to TRBJ2-7; D might be TRBD1 (6 bases). The ends were cut back, 3 bases at V and 2 bases at J, with 11 bases in the middle. The germline V gene encodes CDR1 KGHSH and CDR2 LQKENI. This CDR3 contains 14 residues. CDR3 in amino acids: CASSPPGVPYEQYF. CDR3 in DNA: TGTGCCAGCTCACCCCCAGGGGTCCCCTACGAGCAGTACTTC.

In its sample, this clone was seen a few times. The chain has TRBV6-6 and TRBJ2-1, with a weak D call TRBD2 (5 bases). Germline-derived CDR1 and CDR2 are MNHNY and SVGAGI (reference sequence). Deletions cut 2 bases from V and 6 bases from J, with 14 bases between. CDR3 length: 15 amino acids. The CDR3 DNA reads as TGTGCCAGCAGTTACGGCGGGCCATTGACCAATGAGCAGTTCTTC. Translation: CASSYGGPLTNEQFF.

The chain has TRBV9 and TRBJ1-2, with D unclear. This CDR3 is built from 15 residues. V was trimmed by 3 bases and J by 1 base, leaving 13 bases between them. The V gene's germline CDR1 is SGDLS and CDR2 YYNGEE. The CDR3 loop is CASSALPGDNYGYTF. The CDR3 region has the DNA TGTGCCAGCAGCGCCCTGCCCGGAGATAACTATGGCTACACCTTC.

The J gene is TRBJ1-2, the V gene TRBV28, with D possibly matching TRBD1 (6 bases). The germline V gene has CDR1 MDHEN and CDR2 SYDVKM. This CDR3 contains 14 residues. V gave up 6 bases and J gave up 8 bases, with 19 bases separating them. Here the CDR3 DNA reads TGTGCCAGCAGCCCGAATACAGGGTATCGGGGCTACACCTTC. Translated: CASSPNTGYRGYTF.

The gene calls are TRBV30 and TRBJ2-1; either TRBD1 or TRBD2 may fit D (5 bases each). The CDR3 runs 14 residues. Trimming removed 0 bases at V and 5 bases at J, with 11 bases between. CDR1 and CDR2 (germline): GTSNPN, SVGIG (reference sequence). The CDR3 loop reads CAWSVGVGDNEQFF. For the CDR3, the DNA is TGTGCCTGGAGTGTTGGGGTGGGGGACAATGAGCAGTTCTTC.

The chain uses TRBV6-5 and TRBJ2-7, with D tentatively TRBD2 (6 bases). V was shortened by 7 bases and J by 2 bases, with 9 bases between the two germline ends. The V gene's germline CDR1 is MNHEY and CDR2 SVGAGI. This CDR3 contains 12 residues. The DNA for the CDR3 is TGTGCCAGCAAGGGACTGCCCTACGAGCAGTACTTC. This sequence encodes CASKGLPYEQYF.

The rearrangement joins TRBV7-3 to TRBJ2-1, with D perhaps matching TRBD2 (6 bases). The CDR3 runs 15 residues. Between the trimmed V and J ends, which lost 3 bases and 0 bases, there was a span of 9 bases. Germline V gene sequence: CDR1 SGHTA, CDR2 FQGTGA. CDR3 loop: CASSFTGASYNEQFF. As DNA, the CDR3 is TGTGCCAGCAGCTTTACGGGAGCCTCCTACAATGAGCAGTTCTTC.

The chain is built from TRBV5-1 and TRBJ2-7; D is perhaps TRBD1 (6 bases). The V gene's germline CDR1 is SGHRS and CDR2 YFSETQ. V lost 0 bases and J lost 0, with 10 bases in between. This CDR3 is 15 amino acids long. This CDR3 is CASSLAGTFSYEQYF. The CDR3 DNA reads TGCGCCAGCAGCTTGGCGGGGACATTCTCCTACGAGCAGTACTTC.